The next 28 T cell receptor beta chains were all read from a single sample in a study of cytomegalovirus exposure and HLA in healthy donors. 60 Vbeta and 13 Jbeta primers were used in PCR. Sequencing used immunoSEQ multiplex PCR; TCRdb keeps in-frame clones, though not all of them. The data hold over 30,000 clones, with 65% to 90% observed a single time. Sequencing input: PBMCs. These receptors originate from a young woman in good health and CMV-seronegative.

The V gene is TRBV28, the J gene TRBJ2-1, with D possibly being TRBD2 (5 bases). With 5 bases removed from V and 7 bases from J, the gap between germline ends came to 36 bases. CDR1 and CDR2 from the germline V gene are MDHEN and SYDVKM. This CDR3 contains 21 residues. CDR3 sequence (DNA): TGTGCCAGCAGTACACATTACTGGGCTGGGGTGGTTCGAGGGATAGGGAATGAGCAGTTCTTC. Protein product: CASSTHYWAGVVRGIGNEQFF.

The rearrangement uses TRBV27 and TRBJ2-1, with D possibly matching TRBD2 (6 bases). V lost 4 bases and J 12 bases, leaving 22 bases between the germline ends. The CDR3 extends over 15 amino acids. Germline lookup yields CDR1 MNHEY and CDR2 SMNVEV (reference sequence). The CDR3 DNA sequence: TGTGCCAGCAGTTGGGCGGGACCTCCCCAAAACGGGCAGTTCTTC. It translates to CASSWAGPPQNGQFF.

The chain uses TRBV28 and TRBJ2-2, with a possible D match to TRBD2 (7 bases). The CDR3 is 17 amino acids. V lost 4 bases, J lost 3 bases, and 18 bases lay in between. Germline CDR1 is MDHEN and CDR2 is SYDVKM. The DNA of the CDR3 is TGTGCCAGCAGTTCTCTTTGGTCGGGGGGCGACACCGGGGAGCTGTTTTTT. Amino acid sequence: CASSSLWSGGDTGELFF. Together with reference TRBV28 and TRBJ2-2, the CDR3 gives the full variable domain: DVKVTQSSRYLVKRTGEKVFLECVQDMDHENMFWYRQDPGLGLRLIYFSYDVKMKEKGDIPEGYSVSREKKERFSLILESASTNQTSMYLCASSSLWSGGDTGELFFGEGSRLTVL.

The chain is built from TRBV28 and TRBJ2-7; TRBD1 might be the D (6 bases). Trimming left V 4 bases short and J 5 bases short, with 21 bases between. The V gene's germline CDR1 is MDHEN and CDR2 SYDVKM. This CDR3 region has 16 residues. CDR3 in amino acids: CASSSPRTVAGNEQYF. CDR3 coding DNA: TGTGCCAGCAGTTCGCCCCGGACAGTCGCTGGCAACGAGCAGTACTTC.

The chain carries TRBV4-2 and TRBJ1-3, with D hard to call. The CDR3 has 14 residues. Trimming took off 0 bases at V and 4 bases at J, with 7 bases between the two ends. In germline, CDR1 is LGHNA, CDR2 YNFKEQ. The CDR3 DNA sequence: TGTGCCAGCAGCCAAGAGGGCCCCGGAAACACCATATATTTT. This codes for CASSQEGPGNTIYF.

This clone has only a few counts. CDR3 nucleotides: TGTGCCAGCAGCCAAAATTCTGGCGGGAGTGGGACCCAGTACTTC. Translated, it gives CASSQNSGGSGTQYF. V and J are TRBV14 and TRBJ2-5; the match to TRBD2 covers 7 bases. Germline V gives CDR1 SGHDN, CDR2 FVKESK. The CDR3 is 15 amino acids. Losses at the gene ends were 2 bases for V and 7 bases for J; bases not matched to a gene: 10.

This clone occurred once. The chain uses TRBV5-6 and TRBJ1-5; 7 bases line up with TRBD1. From germline, CDR1 is SGHDT and CDR2 YYEEEE. Losses at the gene ends were 1 base for V and 0 bases for J; bases not matched to a gene: 10. The CDR3 has 18 amino acids. CDR3 region: CASSLTRDSLNSNQPQHF. The CDR3 region has the DNA TGTGCCAGCAGCTTGACCCGGGACAGTCTCAATAGCAATCAGCCCCAGCATTTT.

The V call is TRBV4-3, the J call TRBJ2-7, with D perhaps matching TRBD2 (5 bases). V lost 0 bases and J 2 bases, leaving 11 bases between the germline ends. Germline CDR1 is LGHNA and CDR2 is YSLEER. This CDR3 has 15 residues. CDR3 in DNA: TGCGCCAGCAGCCAAGATACGGGGTCCCCCTACGAGCAGTACTTC. This sequence encodes CASSQDTGSPYEQYF.

This chain uses TRBV7-2 with TRBJ2-7, with 9 bases identical to TRBD2. Germline loops: CDR1 SGHTA, CDR2 FQGNSA. This CDR3 has 16 residues. Trimming cost V 1 base and J 2 bases; bases outside gene matches: 6. CDR3 nucleotide sequence: TGTGCCAGCAGCTTAGTTGCGGCGGGAGGGCCCTACGAGCAGTACTTC. This encodes CASSLVAAGGPYEQYF.

This chain connects TRBV6-4 to TRBJ2-7; 15 bases agree with TRBD2. There are 17 residues in the CDR3. The germline CDR1 and CDR2 sequences are MRHNA and SNTAGT. Trimming at V came to 1 base and at J to 2 bases, leaving 3 bases not matched to a gene. The CDR3, as DNA: TGTGCCAGCAGTGACTTCGGGACTAGCGGGAGGACCTACGAGCAGTACTTC. It translates to CASSDFGTSGRTYEQYF.

In the case of this clone: At one end, the junction sequence differs from germline, possibly due to a read error. V gene TRBV6-5 combines with J gene TRBJ1-4, with D maybe TRBD1 (6 bases). Germline CDR1 is MNHEY and CDR2 is SVGAGI. This CDR3 comprises 16 residues. Here the CDR3 reads CASSYRGFATNEKLSF. The CDR3 coding sequence is TGTGCCAGCAGTTACAGGGGGTTTGCCACTAATGAAAAACTGTCTTTT.

The rearrangement links TRBV27 to TRBJ2-2; 7 bases are a match to TRBD2. Germline V gives CDR1 MNHEY, CDR2 SMNVEV (reference sequence). The CDR3 consists of 17 residues. V shed 6 bases and J 3 bases; nucleotides not matched to a gene: 13. The CDR3: CASSEVPSGGDTGELFF. As DNA, the CDR3 is TGTGCCAGCAGCGAGGTCCCGTCGGGGGGAGACACCGGGGAGCTGTTTTTT.

This clone has a single count. This chain uses TRBV30 with TRBJ2-4; maybe TRBD2 (5 bases). V dropped 0 bases and J dropped 2 bases, with 14 bases sitting between them. Germline V CDR1 and CDR2: GTSNPN, SVGIG (reference sequence). The CDR3 has 16 residues. Here the CDR3 DNA reads TGTGCCTGGAGTGTAGGAATCGGACTTCCCAAAAACATTCAGTACTTC. Its protein is CAWSVGIGLPKNIQYF. Based on the CDR3 plus reference TRBV30 and TRBJ2-4, the full variable domain is SQTIHQWPATLVQPVGSPLSLECTVEGTSNPNLYWYRQAAGRGLQLLFYSVGIGQISSEVPQNLSASRPQDRQFILSSKKLLLSDSGFYLCAWSVGIGLPKNIQYFGAGTRLSVL.

V and J are TRBV19 and TRBJ1-4; tentatively, D is TRBD1 (5 bases). V was clipped by 8 bases and J by 7 bases, with 14 bases between them. The CDR3 covers 13 residues. Germline CDR1 reads LNHDA; CDR2 reads SQIVND (reference sequence). CDR3 nucleotide sequence: TGTGCCAGTTCCCGACAGTGGTCTGAAAAACTGTTTTTT. Its protein is CASSRQWSEKLFF.

The rearrangement uses TRBV14 and TRBJ2-7, with 9 bases fitting TRBD2. The V gene's germline CDR1 is SGHDN and CDR2 FVKESK. This CDR3 has 19 amino acids. J was trimmed by 1 base and V by 0 bases; bases with no gene match: 13. The CDR3 DNA reads TGTGCCAGCAGCCAAGATCCAGTGAGGCGGGAGGGCTTTTCCTACGAGCAGTACTTC. Translated, it gives CASSQDPVRREGFSYEQYF.

This chain links TRBV9 with TRBJ2-3; 8 bases are shared with TRBD1. The CDR3 is made up of 15 amino acids. The germline V gene has CDR1 SGDLS and CDR2 YYNGEE. The ends lost 0 bases at V and 0 bases at J; junction bases unmatched: 0. CDR3 in amino acids: CASSVGTGSTDTQYF. The CDR3, as DNA: TGTGCCAGCAGCGTAGGGACAGGGAGCACAGATACGCAGTATTTT.

V and J are TRBV7-9 and TRBJ2-7, with 8 bases matching TRBD2. The CDR3 spans 16 residues. Looked up from germline, CDR1 is SEHNR and CDR2 is FQNEAQ (reference sequence). The J segment lost 1 base and the V segment lost 4 bases, leaving 9 bases of the junction unmatched. The CDR3 is CASSSTLADVSYEQYF. DNA for the CDR3: TGTGCCAGCAGCTCCACACTAGCGGACGTGTCCTACGAGCAGTACTTC.

The chain employs TRBV9 and TRBJ2-3; possible D gene TRBD2, 6 bases. The germline gives CDR1 SGDLS, CDR2 YYNGEE. This CDR3 region has 18 residues. V was clipped by 3 bases and J by 0 bases, with 20 bases between them. DNA for the CDR3: TGTGCCAGCAGCGCCAGAGTGCCTGGACTAACTAGCACAGATACGCAGTATTTT. Translated, it gives CASSARVPGLTSTDTQYF.

This clone was picked up a small number of times. The genes are TRBV5-1 and TRBJ2-7, with TRBD1 matching over 9 bases. The V gene's germline CDR1 is SGHRS and CDR2 YFSETQ. This CDR3 comprises 15 residues. The V segment lost 2 bases and the J segment 1 base; nucleotides outside the gene matches: 4. The CDR3 DNA sequence: TGCGCCAGCAGCTTAAACGGACAGGGGTCCTACGAGCAGTACTTC. It encodes CASSLNGQGSYEQYF. Supplemented by reference TRBV5-1 and TRBJ2-7, the full variable domain reads KAGVTQTPRYLIKTRGQQVTLSCSPISGHRSVSWYQQTPGQGLQFLFEYFSETQRNKGNFPGRFSGRQFSNSRSEMNVSTLELGDSALYLCASSLNGQGSYEQYFGPGTRLTVT.

To note about this clone: The junction departs from the called germline gene at one end, perhaps through a read error. This sample also contains other DNA sequences that code for the same CDR3. The chain uses TRBV6-4 and TRBJ1-1; 8 positions match TRBD1. CDR1 and CDR2 from the germline V gene are MRHNA and SNTAGT. This CDR3 region has 13 residues. Here the CDR3 DNA reads TGTGCCAGCTCGGACAGGGATTCCACTGAGGCTTTCTTT. It specifies CASSDRDSTEAFF.

The chain carries TRBV6-5 and TRBJ2-3; D is perhaps TRBD1 (6 bases). This CDR3 comprises 16 residues. The V and J ends lost 1 base and 5 bases respectively, with 16 bases between them. Germline V gene data show CDR1 as MNHEY and CDR2 as SVGAGI. The CDR3 sequence is CASSYFGGGPGDTQYF. The CDR3 DNA reads TGTGCCAGCAGTTACTTTGGTGGGGGCCCCGGAGATACGCAGTATTTT.

V gene TRBV28 combines with J gene TRBJ1-1; D uncertain. There are 11 residues in the CDR3. Trimming removed 5 bases at V and 10 bases at J, with 11 bases between. The V gene's germline CDR1 is MDHEN and CDR2 SYDVKM. The CDR3 is CASSPLGRAFF. DNA of the CDR3: TGTGCCAGCAGTCCCCTGGGCAGAGCTTTCTTT.

The CDR3 spells CASSPTGTRVSNEQFF. Here the CDR3 DNA reads TGTGCCAGCAGCCCTACGGGGACTAGGGTTAGCAATGAGCAGTTCTTC. The chain links TRBV9 to TRBJ2-1, with 8 positions matching TRBD2. Germline CDR1 reads SGDLS; CDR2 reads YYNGEE. With 4 bases clipped from V and 6 bases from J, the junction kept 12 bases outside the gene matches. The CDR3 consists of 16 residues.

The CDR3 DNA sequence: TGTGCCAGTAGCCGGACAGGGTCTGGGCCCCAGCATTTT. It is translated as CASSRTGSGPQHF. The chain recombines TRBV19 with TRBJ1-5; TRBD1 matches 8 bases. The CDR3 has 13 amino acids. Germline V gives CDR1 LNHDA, CDR2 SQIVND (reference sequence). Losses at the gene ends were 6 bases for V and 9 bases for J; bases not matched to a gene: 7.

The V gene is TRBV7-9, the J gene TRBJ2-1, with 7 bases fitting TRBD2. This CDR3 comprises 15 residues. Unmatched junction bases numbered 2, after V lost 3 bases and J lost 0 bases. Germline CDR1 reads SEHNR; CDR2 reads FQNEAQ (reference sequence). The CDR3 nucleotides are TGTGCCAGCAGCTTCCCTAGCGGCTCCTACAATGAGCAGTTCTTC. Translation: CASSFPSGSYNEQFF.

The chain links TRBV11-2 to TRBJ1-2; no clear D. This CDR3 has 14 residues. Trimming took 0 bases from V and 4 from J, leaving 9 bases between them. The germline V gene encodes CDR1 SGHAT and CDR2 FQNNGV. The CDR3 region is CASSLDPGPYGYTF. The DNA for the CDR3 is TGTGCCAGCAGCTTAGATCCGGGTCCCTATGGCTACACCTTC.

This chain connects TRBV14 to TRBJ1-4, with D hard to call. The V end was cut by 4 bases, the J end by 13 bases, with 10 bases between. Germline V lookup: CDR1 SGHDN, CDR2 FVKESK. CDR3 length equals 11 residues. As DNA, the CDR3 is TGTGCCAGCAGCCTTAACGGTGGACTGTTTTTT. Translated: CASSLNGGLFF.

This chain links TRBV5-1 with TRBJ2-7; 9 positions agree with TRBD1. V lost 2 bases, J lost 4 bases, and 4 bases stayed unmatched. This CDR3 has 14 residues. The V gene's germline CDR1 is SGHRS and CDR2 YFSETQ. CDR3 sequence: CASSFPGQGYEQYF. Written as DNA, the CDR3 is TGCGCCAGCAGCTTCCCGGGACAGGGTTACGAGCAGTACTTC.